This T cell receptor (beta chain) was observed in a study of cytomegalovirus exposure and HLA in healthy donors. Per germline, CDR1 MRHNA and CDR2 SNTAGT. The CDR3 is made up of 13 amino acids. The trim removed 2 bases at V and 6 bases at J, leaving 4 bases unmatched. Produced via immunoSEQ multiplex PCR; TCRdb's table is partial and in-frame only. The top ten clones hold roughly 3% of a sample with some 250,000 clones, around 91% of them seen once. This sequence was found in a woman in her twenties or thirties in good health and CMV-seronegative. Material for sequencing was PBMCs. The V and J genes are TRBV6-4 and TRBJ2-7, with 7 bases lining up with TRBD1. The CDR3 DNA reads TGTGCCAGCAGTGACAGGGCAGGGGGCGAGCAGTACTTC. Its translation: CASSDRAGGEQYF.